One sample yielded the 14 T cell receptor beta chains listed below, sequenced in a study of T cells in women clearing cervical HPV infection. Assay used: immunoSEQ multiplex PCR; TCRdb lists only in-frame clones, some missing. The repertoire table contains about 30,000 clones. Specimen: blood buffy coat. These receptors were obtained from a woman between 18 and 70 years old with a cervical HPV16 infection that either progressed to CIN3+ or cleared (not recorded which).

The CDR3 region is CASSFRQGAVGHEQYF. CDR3 DNA, as far as it was read: TGCGCCAGCAGCTTTCGACAGGGGGCAGTAGGCCACGAG. V gene TRBV5-1 combines with J gene TRBJ2-7; TRBD1 aligns across 10 bases. The read falls 3 residues short of the CDR3 end, and the missing part is taken from the germline J gene. V shed 2 bases and J 5 bases; nucleotides not matched to a gene: 10. CDR1 and CDR2 from the germline V gene are SGHRS and YFSETQ. There are 16 residues in the CDR3.

CDR3 bases read: TGTGCCAGCAGCCAGGGACTAACTGACTACAATGAG. Amino acids: CASSQGLTDYNE. The whole CDR3 is CASSQGLTDYNEQFF. This chain uses TRBV13 with TRBJ2-1; 7 bases map to TRBD2. The read falls 3 residues short of the CDR3 end, and the missing part is taken from the germline J gene. The V and J ends lost 5 bases and 3 bases, in that order; junction bases with no gene match: 7. Germline values: CDR1 PRHDT, CDR2 FYEKMQ (reference sequence). There are 15 residues in the CDR3.

About this clone itself: The read comes to an end 3 residues before the CDR3 does, leaving the germline J gene to fill in the end. The chain combines TRBV14 with TRBJ2-3; 7 nucleotides match TRBD2. This CDR3 has 14 amino acids. V trimming: 6 bases; J trimming: 4 bases; junction bases outside the gene matches: 7. Per the germline V gene, CDR1 is SGHDN and CDR2 is FVKESK. CDR3 bases read: TGTGCCAGCAGATTAGATCTAGCGGCAGATACG. It yields the protein CASRLDLAADT. The whole CDR3 sequence is CASRLDLAADTQYF. Full variable domain (missing parts from reference TRBV14 and TRBJ2-3): EAGVTQFPSHSVIEKGQTVTLRCDPISGHDNLYWYRRVMGKEIKFLLHFVKESKQDESGMPNNRFLAERTGGTYSTLKVQPAELEDSGVYFCASRLDLAADTQYFGPGTRLTVL.

Remarks on this clone: The read terminates 3 residues ahead of where the CDR3 ends, so the germline J gene completes it. The chain employs TRBV18 and TRBJ2-1; maybe TRBD1 (6 bases). This CDR3 spans 15 amino acids. Between the trimmed V and J ends, which lost 2 bases and 5 bases, there was a span of 13 bases. CDR1 is KGHSH and CDR2 is LQKENI in the germline V gene. The CDR3 DNA, read in part, is TGTGCCAGCTCACCAACAGGGTCGGTAGACAATGAG. Protein sequence: CASSPTGSVDNE. The entire CDR3 sequence reads CASSPTGSVDNEQFF.

Notes on this clone: The read finishes 3 residues shy of the CDR3 end, and the germline J gene is used to complete it. This rearrangement joins TRBV5-6 to TRBJ2-6; D unclear. The germline gives CDR1 SGHDT, CDR2 YYEEEE. The ends were cut back, 5 bases at V and 0 bases at J, with 3 bases in the middle. The CDR3 has 13 residues. The DNA read from the CDR3 is TGTGCCAGCAGACTCTCTGGGGCCAACGTC. Residues: CASRLSGANV. The entire CDR3 sequence reads CASRLSGANVLTF.

Worth noting for this clone: The CDR3 goes on 3 residues after the read ends, and that part is filled in from the germline J gene. V is TRBV5-4 and J is TRBJ2-1, with 8 bases fitting TRBD2. The CDR3 is 16 amino acids. V lost 2 bases, J lost 1 base, and 5 bases stayed unmatched. From germline, CDR1 is SGHNT and CDR2 YYREEE (reference sequence). CDR3 residues: CASSLGLAGSYNEQFF. The covered CDR3 bases are TGTGCCAGCAGCTTAGGGCTAGCGGGTTCCTACAATGAG.

Comments on this clone: The sequence runs out 3 residues before the end of the CDR3; the remainder is reconstructed from the germline J gene. The gene calls are TRBV6-1 and TRBJ1-2; D not resolved. The CDR3 consists of 13 residues. CDR1 is MNHNS, CDR2 SASEGT, per germline. The CDR3 DNA, read in part, is TGTGCCAGCAGTGAAGTAACTCTACGGGGC. It encodes CASSEVTLRG. The full CDR3 protein is CASSEVTLRGYTF.

Details on this clone: The observed sequence ends 3 residues before the CDR3 terminus, with the missing tail filled in from the germline J gene. The V gene is TRBV28, the J gene TRBJ1-1, with D possibly TRBD1 on 5 matching bases. This CDR3 has 14 amino acids. CDR1 and CDR2 from the germline V gene are MDHEN and SYDVKM. Trimming cost V 5 bases and J 4 bases, with 14 bases left between them. CDR3 DNA, as far as it was read: TGTGCCAGCAGTGGGCCGCAGGGCGTCACTGAA. The encoded protein is CASSGPQGVTE. In full, the CDR3 reads CASSGPQGVTEAFF.

A word on this clone: The sequenced fragment ends 3 residues before the CDR3 boundary, so the rest is inferred from the germline J gene. The rearrangement joins TRBV5-6 to TRBJ2-7; TRBD2 matches 7 bases. This CDR3 region has 12 residues. Looked up from germline, CDR1 is SGHDT and CDR2 is YYEEEE. The J segment lost 2 bases and the V segment lost 4 bases, leaving 0 bases of the junction unmatched. CDR3 protein: CASSAGAYEQYF. Incomplete CDR3 DNA: TGTGCCAGCAGCGCGGGGGCCTACGAG.

Points on this clone: Read sequence stops 3 residues before the CDR3 end, and the germline J gene provides the missing end. The gene calls are TRBV4-2 and TRBJ2-3, with D unresolved. This CDR3 is built from 15 residues. The germline V and J ends were trimmed by 0 bases and 3 bases, with 10 bases remaining between them. Germline CDR1 and CDR2: LGHNA and YNFKEQ. This chain's CDR3 is CASSQDRRLTDTQYF. The CDR3 bases that were read are TGTGCCAGCAGCCAAGATAGGCGGCTGACAGATACG.

A note on this clone: The CDR3 is cut off 3 residues early in the read; its end comes from the germline J gene. The rearrangement links TRBV20-1 to TRBJ1-2; a possible D gene is TRBD1 (6 bases). The CDR3 totals 13 residues. The germline gives CDR1 DFQATT, CDR2 SNEGSKA (reference sequence). Trimming stripped 4 bases from V and 3 bases from J, with 12 bases between. This CDR3 is CSAKGVSHYGYTF. Incomplete CDR3 DNA: TGCAGTGCTAAGGGGGTAAGCCACTATGGC.

Turning to this clone: The CDR3 is cut off 3 residues early in the read; its end comes from the germline J gene. The chain employs TRBV29-1 and TRBJ2-3; the D gene is possibly TRBD1 (5 bases). Germline values: CDR1 SQVTM, CDR2 ANQGSEA. This CDR3 has 16 residues. The DNA read from the CDR3 is TGCAGCGTTGAAGGACAGCCCGCCGACAGCCAAGAGACG. It encodes CSVEGQPADSQET. The entire CDR3 protein is CSVEGQPADSQETQYF.

Remarks on this clone: The sequenced fragment ends 3 residues before the CDR3 boundary, so the rest is inferred from the germline J gene. The chain joins TRBV19 to TRBJ1-2; no clear D gene. There are 16 residues in the CDR3. Looked up from germline, CDR1 is LNHDA and CDR2 is SQIVND (reference sequence). Incomplete CDR3 DNA: TGTGCCAGTAGTCCTAGGCGACTAGCGGGATACAATGAC. Amino acids: CASSPRRLAGYND. The full CDR3 sequence reads CASSPRRLAGYNDYTF.

On this clone: Coverage ceases 3 residues before the CDR3 finishes, and the germline J gene fills in the end. The gene calls are TRBV20-1 and TRBJ2-7; perhaps TRBD1 as D (6 bases). The CDR3 contains 15 residues. The germline CDR1 and CDR2 sequences are DFQATT and SNEGSKA (reference sequence). V gave up 1 base and J gave up 6 bases, with 19 bases separating them. CDR3 DNA, as far as it was read: TGCAGTGCTAGAGGGCAGGGGACCGTAATAGCCGAG. Amino acids: CSARGQGTVIAE. The whole CDR3 sequence is CSARGQGTVIAEQYF.